This T cell receptor beta chain was recorded in a study of response to subunit inactivated influenza vaccine. TCRdb recomputed calls from the RT-PCR reads with MiXCR, one row per CDR3 protein. The data hold about 480,000 distinct CDR3 sequences, with approximately 12% observed a single time. General study points: Each seasonal flu vaccination may recruit only limited new T cells, authors suggested.

The junction had 2 bases not matched to a gene; V was cut back by 0 bases and J by 0 bases. This CDR3 spans 16 amino acids. Germline V gives CDR1 DFQATT, CDR2 SNEGSKA (reference sequence). This clonotype was found a few times. The antigen remains unidentified. The V call is TRBV20-1, the J call TRBJ2-3; TRBD2 matches 11 bases. This specimen consisted of PBMCs from blood, obtained more than 35 days after vaccination. The TCR was taken from a man in his forties or fifties who received an inactivated influenza vaccine. CDR3 residues: CSARDRLAGSTDTQYF. The CDR3, as DNA: TGCAGTGCTAGAGATCGACTAGCGGGGAGCACAGATACGCAGTATTTT.